This T cell receptor (beta chain) was found in a study of post-analysis software for immune sequencing data. On the study more broadly: As for disease course, relapsing-remitting, secondary progressive and progressive-relapsing multiple sclerosis were all included.

Unique molecular identifiers tagged the TCR beta cDNA libraries. Input of about 0.9 to 10 million T cells yielded roughly 530,000 cDNA molecules. TCRdb reprocessed the PCR reads with MiXCR, giving one entry per CDR3 protein. The table has roughly 650,000 distinct CDR3 sequences, approximately 60% seen once. Study results and caveats: Compared with controls, patients had more of 4 or 5 TRBV segments, including TRBV5-6, TRBV5-1 and TRBV20-1. Strong co-clustering by F measure linked samples that shared a preparation batch. The study found significantly lower normalized Chao1 diversity in multiple sclerosis patients than in controls.

A word on this clonotype: Antigen unknown.

This CDR3 is 12 amino acids long. Between the trimmed V and J ends, which lost 6 bases and 10 bases, there was a span of 16 bases. The rearrangement links TRBV12-3 or TRBV12-4 to TRBJ2-7, with D tentatively TRBD1 (5 bases). This TCR was sampled from a girl aged 2-10 years with multiple sclerosis. Sample: blood. The CDR3 nucleotides read TGTGCCAGCAGCTCCCTCCGACAGCTACAGTACTTC. It yields the protein CASSSLRQLQYF.